This is a list of T cell receptor beta chains from one sample in a study of blood T cells in healthy people across ages. TCRdb independently ran MiXCR on the 5' RACE reads; one entry per CDR3 protein. The sample includes hundreds of thousands of distinct CDR3 sequences, around three fifths of them seen just once. Input material: blood. These receptors were obtained from a man in his 60s in good health. Both conserved end residues are part of each CDR3. Fields, in order: V gene, D gene, clone size, J gene, CDR3 protein, CDR3 DNA. D genes are given only for firm matches. A row's size may be missing; if present it is once, few, many or a size class.

V gene: TRBV7-9; D gene: .; clone size: .; J gene: TRBJ2-5; CDR3 protein: CACVKAGVETQYF; CDR3 DNA: TGTGCCTGTGTAAAGGCCGGGGTAGAGACCCAGTACTTC
V gene: TRBV4-1; D gene: .; clone size: .; J gene: TRBJ1-1; CDR3 protein: CASSQAGMGNTEAFF; CDR3 DNA: TGCGCCAGCAGCCAAGCTGGAATGGGGAACACTGAAGCTTTCTTT
V gene: TRBV11-2; D gene: .; clone size: .; J gene: TRBJ2-7; CDR3 protein: CASSLQPTGLYEQYF; CDR3 DNA: TGTGCCAGCAGCTTACAACCCACAGGCCTCTACGAGCAGTACTTC
V gene: TRBV2; D gene: .; clone size: .; J gene: TRBJ2-2; CDR3 protein: CASTPGAVTTGELFF; CDR3 DNA: TGTGCCAGCACACCGGGGGCGGTGACCACCGGGGAGCTGTTTTTT
V gene: TRBV28; D gene: .; clone size: .; J gene: TRBJ2-1; CDR3 protein: CASRLDGNEQFF; CDR3 DNA: TGTGCCAGCAGACTAGACGGCAATGAGCAGTTCTTC
V gene: TRBV7-9; D gene: .; clone size: .; J gene: TRBJ1-2; CDR3 protein: CTSSPGAIDYGYTF; CDR3 DNA: TGTACCAGCAGCCCGGGGGCCATTGACTATGGCTACACCTTC
V gene: TRBV7-9; D gene: .; clone size: many; J gene: TRBJ2-7; CDR3 protein: CASSSQGGEQYF; CDR3 DNA: TGTGCCAGCAGCTCCCAGGGGGGCGAGCAGTACTTC
V gene: TRBV14; D gene: .; clone size: .; J gene: TRBJ2-1; CDR3 protein: CASSILSGEQFF; CDR3 DNA: TGTGCCAGCAGTATCCTCTCTGGGGAGCAGTTCTTC
V gene: TRBV20-1; D gene: .; clone size: .; J gene: TRBJ2-3; CDR3 protein: CSARRWGASTDTQYF; CDR3 DNA: TGCAGTGCTAGACGTTGGGGGGCTAGCACAGATACGCAGTATTTT
V gene: TRBV3-1; D gene: .; clone size: few; J gene: TRBJ2-5; CDR3 protein: CASSQVPGPQETQYF; CDR3 DNA: TGTGCCAGCAGCCAAGTCCCGGGCCCTCAAGAGACCCAGTACTTC